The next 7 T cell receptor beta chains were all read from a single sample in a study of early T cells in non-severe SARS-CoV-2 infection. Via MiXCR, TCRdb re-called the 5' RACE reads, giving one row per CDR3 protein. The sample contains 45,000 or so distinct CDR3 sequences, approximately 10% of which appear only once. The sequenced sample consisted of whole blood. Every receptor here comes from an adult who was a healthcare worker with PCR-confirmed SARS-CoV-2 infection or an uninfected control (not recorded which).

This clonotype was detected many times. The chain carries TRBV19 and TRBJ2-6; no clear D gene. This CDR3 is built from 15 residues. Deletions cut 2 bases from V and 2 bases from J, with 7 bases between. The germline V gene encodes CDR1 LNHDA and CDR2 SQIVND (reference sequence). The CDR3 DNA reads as TGTGCCAGTAGTATACTGGGGACTGGGGCCAACGTCCTGACTTTC. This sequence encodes CASSILGTGANVLTF.

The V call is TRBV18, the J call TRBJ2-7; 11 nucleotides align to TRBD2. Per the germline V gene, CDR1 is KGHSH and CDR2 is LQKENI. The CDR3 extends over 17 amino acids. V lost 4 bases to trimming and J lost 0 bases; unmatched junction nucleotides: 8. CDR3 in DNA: TGTGCCAGCTCACGAATTAGCGGGGGGGCGAGCTCCTACGAGCAGTACTTC. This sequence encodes CASSRISGGASSYEQYF.

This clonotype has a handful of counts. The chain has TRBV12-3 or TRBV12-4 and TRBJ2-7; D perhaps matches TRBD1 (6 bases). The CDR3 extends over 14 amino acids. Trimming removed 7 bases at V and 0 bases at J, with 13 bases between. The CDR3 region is CASKTRDNSYEQYF. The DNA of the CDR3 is TGTGCCAGCAAAACCCGGGACAACTCCTACGAGCAGTACTTC.

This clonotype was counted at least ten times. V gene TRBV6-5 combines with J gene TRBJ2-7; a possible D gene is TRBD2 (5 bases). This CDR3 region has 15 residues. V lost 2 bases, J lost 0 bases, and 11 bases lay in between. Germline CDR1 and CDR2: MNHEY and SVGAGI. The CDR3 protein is CASSYRSGSSYEQYF. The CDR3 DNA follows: TGTGCCAGCAGTTACAGAAGCGGAAGCTCCTACGAGCAGTACTTC.

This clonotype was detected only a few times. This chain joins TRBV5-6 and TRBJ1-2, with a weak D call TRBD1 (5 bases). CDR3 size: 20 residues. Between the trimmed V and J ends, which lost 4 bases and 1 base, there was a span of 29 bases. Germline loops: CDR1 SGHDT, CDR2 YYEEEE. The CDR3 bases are TGTGCCAGCAGCCCCCCTCGCCTTCCCGGGGAATACAGGTTTAACTATGGCTACACCTTC. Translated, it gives CASSPPRLPGEYRFNYGYTF.

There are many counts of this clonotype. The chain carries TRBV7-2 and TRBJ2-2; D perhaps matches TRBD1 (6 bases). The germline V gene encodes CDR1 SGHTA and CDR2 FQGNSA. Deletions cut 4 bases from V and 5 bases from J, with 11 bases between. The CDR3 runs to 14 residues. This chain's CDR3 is CASSSYRATGELFF. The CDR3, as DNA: TGTGCCAGCAGCTCCTACAGGGCTACCGGGGAGCTGTTTTTT.

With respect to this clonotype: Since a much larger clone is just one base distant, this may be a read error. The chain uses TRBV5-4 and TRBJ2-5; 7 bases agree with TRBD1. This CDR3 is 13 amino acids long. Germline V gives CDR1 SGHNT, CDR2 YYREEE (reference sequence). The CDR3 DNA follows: TGTGTCAGCAGCTTGGGACAGCAAGAGACCCAGTACTTC. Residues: CVSSLGQQETQYF.